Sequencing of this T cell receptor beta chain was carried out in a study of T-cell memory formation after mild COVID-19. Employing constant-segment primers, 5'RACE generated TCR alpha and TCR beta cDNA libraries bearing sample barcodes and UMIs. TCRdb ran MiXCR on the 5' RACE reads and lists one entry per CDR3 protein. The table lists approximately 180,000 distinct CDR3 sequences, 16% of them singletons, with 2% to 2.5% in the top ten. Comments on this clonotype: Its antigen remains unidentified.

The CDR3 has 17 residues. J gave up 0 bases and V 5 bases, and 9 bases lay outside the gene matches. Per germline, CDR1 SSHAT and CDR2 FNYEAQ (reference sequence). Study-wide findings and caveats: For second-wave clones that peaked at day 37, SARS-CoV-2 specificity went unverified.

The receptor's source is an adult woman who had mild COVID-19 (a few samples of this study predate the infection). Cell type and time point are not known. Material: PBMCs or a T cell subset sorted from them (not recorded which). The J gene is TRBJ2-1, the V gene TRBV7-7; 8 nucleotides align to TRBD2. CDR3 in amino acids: CASSPWTSLSSYNEQFF. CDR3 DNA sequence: TGTGCCAGCAGCCCATGGACTAGCCTGAGCTCCTACAATGAGCAGTTCTTC.